The text below deals with one T cell receptor (beta chain). This specimen comes from a study of blood T cell repertoires in COVID-19. The CDR3 sequence is 15 residues long. Germline lookup yields CDR1 MNHEY and CDR2 SVGEGT. V was cut by 2 bases and J by 5 bases, with 12 bases left in between. Under the authors' procedure: How many nucleated cells were present was estimated from reference gene primer amplification. Assay used: immunoSEQ multiplex PCR; TCRdb lists only in-frame clones, some missing. Clone size and the V and J calls come from that table; the DNA yielded D and trimming. The table includes 50,000 to 65,000 clones, just under 75% detected once.

This receptor was obtained from a woman between 65 and 79 years old with COVID-19, enrolled during active disease. The rearrangement uses TRBV6-2 or TRBV6-3 and TRBJ2-2, with a tentative D call TRBD1 (6 bases). The sequenced sample was peripheral blood. In DNA, the CDR3 is TGTGCCAGCAGTTACCTGGCAGGGGAAACCGGGGAGCTGTTTTTT. It is translated as CASSYLAGETGELFF.